Detailed here is one T cell receptor beta chain. This specimen comes from a study of T cell changes during pregnancy in multiple sclerosis. Profiled with immunoSEQ multiplex PCR; TCRdb holds only in-frame clones, not every one. The sample shows tens of thousands of clones, around 94% of them seen only once. CDR3 length: 13 amino acids. In germline, CDR1 is MNHEY, CDR2 SMNVEV (reference sequence). With 8 bases clipped from V and 1 base from J, the junction kept 4 bases outside the gene matches. The sequencing here drew on peripheral blood, taken in the third trimester of pregnancy. The chain has TRBV27 and TRBJ2-5, with 7 nucleotides matching TRBD1. This sequence originates from a female donor with multiple sclerosis, enrolled in a pregnancy study. The CDR3 is CASRRGLQETQYF. The CDR3, as DNA: TGTGCCAGCCGAAGGGGGCTCCAAGAGACCCAGTACTTC.